The clone carrying this T cell receptor (beta chain) was seen ten or more times. As yet, its antigen is unknown. The CDR3 end is not reached by the read, which stops 3 residues before it; the germline J gene fills it in. The data were taken from a study of T cell clonality in common variable immunodeficiency. Study findings and constraints: In common variable immunodeficiency, TCR beta chains reportedly carried fewer deletions and N-nucleotide insertions. Fewer TCRbeta clones were shared among CVID subjects than controls.

There are 13 residues in the CDR3. Germline values: CDR1 DFQATT, CDR2 SNEGSKA (reference sequence). Clones were sequenced by immunoSEQ multiplex PCR, and TCRdb holds only the in-frame ones, with some missing. The table lists approximately 52,000 clones, with no singletons. The chain recombines TRBV20-1 with TRBJ2-3; D might be TRBD2 (6 bases). The receptor comes from a person aged 18 to 69 in good health. The sample was peripheral blood mononuclear cells. This CDR3 reads CSARDSGSGTQYF. The sequenced part of the CDR3 DNA is TGCAGTGCTAGAGATTCGGGCAGCGGGACG.